Shown below are 12 T cell receptor beta chains from a single sample sequenced in a study of OX40 agonist ivuxolimab in advanced cancers. The table came from immunoSEQ multiplex PCR; TCRdb's copy has only in-frame clones and leaves some out. The data contain tens of thousands of clones, about nine tenths of them singletons. The sequences come from CD4+ or CD8+ T cells sorted from blood, collected in a trial of the OX40 agonist ivuxolimab. These receptors all stem from an adult with an advanced solid tumor such as melanoma, head and neck, liver or kidney cancer.

The chain carries TRBV28 and TRBJ1-2, with 7 bases lining up with TRBD1. CDR3 size: 14 residues. CDR1 and CDR2 (germline): MDHEN, SYDVKM. The trim removed 4 bases at V and 7 bases at J, leaving 9 bases unmatched. The CDR3 DNA follows: TGTGCCAGCAGTTCCCGACAGGGAGAGTTTGGCTACACCTTC. Translation: CASSSRQGEFGYTF.

This sequence joins TRBV11-2 and TRBJ2-3, with D uncertain. The CDR3 is made up of 12 amino acids. Germline CDR1 and CDR2: SGHAT and FQNNGV. Trimming left V 0 bases short and J 5 bases short, with 3 bases between. CDR3 sequence (DNA): TGTGCCAGCAGCTTAGATGTAGATACGCAGTATTTT. Encoded protein: CASSLDVDTQYF.

This clone was seen only a few times. At the DNA level, this CDR3 is encoded by other sequences in the same sample as well. The rearrangement joins TRBV28 to TRBJ1-1, with D unclear. This CDR3 comprises 12 residues. Trimming shortened V by 5 bases and J by 0 bases, and 4 bases separated the two germline ends. Germline CDR1 reads MDHEN; CDR2 reads SYDVKM. CDR3 bases: TGTGCCAGCAGTCCATTGAACACTGAAGCTTTCTTT. Translating gives CASSPLNTEAFF.

In this sample, this clone turned up a few times. The CDR3 nucleotides read TGTGCCAGCAGTCTCCCGGACAGGGAAGGCAATCAGCCCCAGCATTTT. Protein sequence: CASSLPDREGNQPQHF. V and J are TRBV28 and TRBJ1-5; 8 bases match TRBD1. This CDR3 region has 16 residues. CDR1 and CDR2 from the germline V gene are MDHEN and SYDVKM. V lost 5 bases and J lost 2; bases outside the gene matches: 8. The full variable domain, in which reference TRBV28 and TRBJ1-5 provide the parts outside the CDR3, is DVKVTQSSRYLVKRTGEKVFLECVQDMDHENMFWYRQDPGLGLRLIYFSYDVKMKEKGDIPEGYSVSREKKERFSLILESASTNQTSMYLCASSLPDREGNQPQHFGDGTRLSIL.

The V call is TRBV7-9, the J call TRBJ2-1; TRBD2 might be the D (5 bases). Trimming removed 3 bases at V and 6 bases at J, with 21 bases between. The length of the CDR3 is 17 residues. Germline-derived CDR1 and CDR2 are SEHNR and FQNEAQ (reference sequence). CDR3 sequence (DNA): TGTGCCAGCAGCTTTTCTCCCGGGGTTCCCCCAAGCAATGAGCAGTTCTTC. It specifies CASSFSPGVPPSNEQFF.

The rearrangement links TRBV6-5 to TRBJ2-1, with TRBD2 matching over 8 bases. Per germline, CDR1 MNHEY and CDR2 SVGAGI. The CDR3 is 15 residues long. V lost 5 bases to trimming and J lost 5 bases; unmatched junction nucleotides: 8. CDR3 in DNA: TGTGCCAGCAGTCCGTCGACTAGCGAAGACAATGAGCAGTTCTTC. It specifies CASSPSTSEDNEQFF.

The chain combines TRBV5-6 with TRBJ2-7; TRBD2 agrees at 11 bases. Germline CDR1 reads SGHDT; CDR2 reads YYEEEE. The junction had 7 bases not matched to a gene; V was cut back by 2 bases and J by 0 bases. CDR3 size: 17 residues. CDR3 DNA: TGTGCCAGCAGCTTAGGGCTAGCGGGAGGCCTCTCCTACGAGCAGTACTTC. Its translation is CASSLGLAGGLSYEQYF.

V gene TRBV11-2 combines with J gene TRBJ2-7; either TRBD1 or TRBD2 may supply D (5 bases each). Between the trimmed V and J ends, which lost 1 base and 5 bases, there was a span of 15 bases. Germline V gene sequence: CDR1 SGHAT, CDR2 FQNNGV. The CDR3 totals 15 residues. The CDR3 sequence is CASSLVRDGSHEQYF. The CDR3 nucleotides read TGTGCCAGCAGCTTAGTCCGGGACGGTTCGCACGAGCAGTACTTC.

The chain couples TRBV4-3 to TRBJ2-7; 7 bases fit TRBD2. Germline CDR1 LGHNA, CDR2 YSLEER. V was clipped by 2 bases and J by 3 bases; unmatched bases: 7. CDR3 size: 15 residues. The DNA of the CDR3 is TGCGCCAGCAGCCAATTTCTGGGGGAGGGCTACGAGCAGTACTTC. Protein sequence: CASSQFLGEGYEQYF.

The V and J genes are TRBV4-2 and TRBJ1-1; 10 bases are shared with TRBD1. The V gene end was trimmed by 7 bases and the J gene end by 8 bases; junction bases not matched to a gene: 4. The CDR3 is 12 amino acids. The germline CDR1 and CDR2 sequences are LGHNA and YNFKEQ. The CDR3 DNA reads as TGTGCCAGCAAAGGACAGGGGGAGGAAGCTTTCTTT. Translation: CASKGQGEEAFF.

This clone was counted a single time. J is TRBJ1-1 and V is TRBV11-3; D is undetermined. CDR1 SGHNT and CDR2 YENEEA come from the germline V gene. The ends were cut back, 1 base at V and 7 bases at J, with 10 bases in the middle. This CDR3 comprises 13 residues. CDR3 DNA: TGTGCCAGCAGCTTAGCCTCCGGGAGTGAAGCTTTCTTT. Its translation: CASSLASGSEAFF.

The chain has TRBV28 and TRBJ2-1; 9 bases line up with TRBD1. Per the germline V gene, CDR1 is MDHEN and CDR2 is SYDVKM. The CDR3 contains 17 residues. J was trimmed by 9 bases and V by 5 bases; bases with no gene match: 17. The CDR3 loop reads CASSARKGQGKVVEQFF. CDR3 sequence (DNA): TGTGCCAGCAGTGCCAGAAAAGGACAGGGGAAGGTAGTTGAGCAGTTCTTC. Complete variable domain (other parts from reference TRBV28 and TRBJ2-1): DVKVTQSSRYLVKRTGEKVFLECVQDMDHENMFWYRQDPGLGLRLIYFSYDVKMKEKGDIPEGYSVSREKKERFSLILESASTNQTSMYLCASSARKGQGKVVEQFFGPGTRLTVL.